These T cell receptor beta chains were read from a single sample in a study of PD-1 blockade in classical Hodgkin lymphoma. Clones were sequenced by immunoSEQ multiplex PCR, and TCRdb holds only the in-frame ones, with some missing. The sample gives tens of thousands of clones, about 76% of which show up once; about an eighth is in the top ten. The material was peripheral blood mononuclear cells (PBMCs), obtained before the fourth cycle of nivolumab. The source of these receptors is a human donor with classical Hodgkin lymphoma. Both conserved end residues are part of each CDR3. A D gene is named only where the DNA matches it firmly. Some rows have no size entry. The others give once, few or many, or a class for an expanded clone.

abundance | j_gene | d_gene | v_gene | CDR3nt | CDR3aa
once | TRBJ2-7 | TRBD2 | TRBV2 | TGTGCCAGCACCCAAAGGCTGGGGCCATCCGGGACTAGTGCAACCTACGAGCAGTACTTC | CASTQRLGPSGTSATYEQYF
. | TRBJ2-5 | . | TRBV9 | TGTGCCAGCAGCGTAGGACCAGAACAGACCCAGTACTTC | CASSVGPEQTQYF
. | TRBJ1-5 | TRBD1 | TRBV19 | TGTGCCAGTAGTATAGTTTGGACAGGGGGCAATCAGCCCCAGCATTTT | CASSIVWTGGNQPQHF
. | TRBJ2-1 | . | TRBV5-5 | TGTGCCAGCAGCTCACCCTCGCCGGGAACTAGCAGGTATGAGCAGTTCTTC | CASSSPSPGTSRYEQFF
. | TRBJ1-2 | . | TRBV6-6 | TGTGCCAGCAGCCCGTCGGGTGGCTACACCTTC | CASSPSGGYTF
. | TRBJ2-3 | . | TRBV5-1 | TGCGCCAGCAAGTCCACACAGGGACCTAGCACAGATACGCAGTATTTT | CASKSTQGPSTDTQYF
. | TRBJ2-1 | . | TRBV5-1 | TGCGCCAGCAGCTCGACCCCGGACCACCACTACAATGAGCAGTTCTTC | CASSSTPDHHYNEQFF
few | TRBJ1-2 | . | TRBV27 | TGTGCCAGCGGGAACTCGGGTGGGATCTATGGCTACACCTTC | CASGNSGGIYGYTF
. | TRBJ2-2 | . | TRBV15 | TGTGCCACCAGCAGAGTGGGCGGGGAGCTGTTTTTT | CATSRVGGELFF
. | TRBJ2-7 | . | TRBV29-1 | TGCAGCGTTGTAAACGGGCCCTACGAGCAGTACTTC | CSVVNGPYEQYF
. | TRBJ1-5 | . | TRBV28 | TGTGCCAGCAGTTTAGGGGGGCGGGTTAGTGATCAGCCCCAGCATTTT | CASSLGGRVSDQPQHF
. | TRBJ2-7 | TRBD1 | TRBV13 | TGTGCCAGCAGCTTAGGGGGACAGCGCTACGAGCAGTACTTC | CASSLGGQRYEQYF
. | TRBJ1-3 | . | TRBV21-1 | TGTGCCAGCAGCAAAGATGTGGGAACCAATTTCTCTGGAAACACCATATATTTT | CASSKDVGTNFSGNTIYF
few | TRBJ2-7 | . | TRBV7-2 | TGCGCCAGCAGCCAAGAACGGGGGGCCCGCTACGAGCAGTACTTC | CASSQERGARYEQYF
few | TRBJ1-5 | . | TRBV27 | TGTGCCAGCACTCCTCTCCCATTAAACAGGGCTGGTCAGCCCCAGCATTTT | CASTPLPLNRAGQPQHF
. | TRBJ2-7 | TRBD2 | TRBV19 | TGTGCCAGTAGTACTGGGACTAGCGGGACCCGCTACGAGCAGTACTTC | CASSTGTSGTRYEQYF
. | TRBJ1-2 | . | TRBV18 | TGTGCCAGCTCACCACCGAACGGGCAGAACTATGGCTACACCTTC | CASSPPNGQNYGYTF
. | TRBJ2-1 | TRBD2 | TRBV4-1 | TGCGCCAGCAGCCATACTGATATGGGGCTAGCGGGAGACAATGAGCAGTTCTTC | CASSHTDMGLAGDNEQFF
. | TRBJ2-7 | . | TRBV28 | TGTGCCAGCAGTTTCCCGATGGAGGAGCAGTACTTC | CASSFPMEEQYF
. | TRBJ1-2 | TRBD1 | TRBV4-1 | TGCGCCAGCAGCGTCCGGGACAGCGCTAACTATGGCTACACCTTC | CASSVRDSANYGYTF
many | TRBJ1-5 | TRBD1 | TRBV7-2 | TGTGCCAGCAGAGGGACAGGGTTTAATCAGCCCCAGCATTTT | CASRGTGFNQPQHF
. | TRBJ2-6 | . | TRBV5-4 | TGTGCCAGCAGCTTGGTCCCCGTAGGTTCCGGGGCCAACGTCCTGACTTTC | CASSLVPVGSGANVLTF
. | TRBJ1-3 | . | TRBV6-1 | TGTGCCAGCAGTGAAGGTCGCAGGCGCCGCAACTCTGGAAACACCATATATTTT | CASSEGRRRRNSGNTIYF
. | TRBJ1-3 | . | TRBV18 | TGTGCCAGCTCACCTGTGCAGAGCTCTGGAAACACCATATATTTT | CASSPVQSSGNTIYF
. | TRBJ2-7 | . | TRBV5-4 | TGTGCCAGCAGCTTTGGGGGGACTCTCTACGAGCAGTACTTC | CASSFGGTLYEQYF
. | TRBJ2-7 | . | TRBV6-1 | TGTGCCAGCAGTGAACAGGGGTACGAGCAGTACTTC | CASSEQGYEQYF
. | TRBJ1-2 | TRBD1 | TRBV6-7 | TGTGCCAGCAGCTCACAGGGGCTTGGTGGCTACACCTTC | CASSSQGLGGYTF
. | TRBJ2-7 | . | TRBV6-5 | TGTGCCAGCAGCAATGCAGGGGCCTACGAGCAGTACTTC | CASSNAGAYEQYF
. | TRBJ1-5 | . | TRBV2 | TGTGCCAGAGAATGGGCAGAGGGCCAGGTCATTCAGCCCCAGCATTTT | CAREWAEGQVIQPQHF
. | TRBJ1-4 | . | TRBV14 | TGTGCCAGCAGCCAAGATCTTGGTCTGGGGGCCTCTGAAAAACTGTTTTTT | CASSQDLGLGASEKLFF
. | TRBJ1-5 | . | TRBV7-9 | TGTGCCAGCAGCTCAATAGAGGGCGGGGATCAGCCCCAGCATTTT | CASSSIEGGDQPQHF
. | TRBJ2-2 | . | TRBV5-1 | TGCGCCAGCAGCCAACCCAGGGAATCCGGGGAGCTGTTTTTT | CASSQPRESGELFF
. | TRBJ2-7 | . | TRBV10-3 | TGTGCCATCAGTGGGACTGGCAGCTCCTACGAGCAGTACTTC | CAISGTGSSYEQYF
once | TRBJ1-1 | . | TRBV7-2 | TGTGCCAGCAGCCCTCTGACAGCTAACACTGAAGCTTTCTTT | CASSPLTANTEAFF
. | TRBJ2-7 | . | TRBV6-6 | TGCGCCAGCGCCATTAGTTCAAGATCGGGCGAGCAGTACTTC | CASAISSRSGEQYF
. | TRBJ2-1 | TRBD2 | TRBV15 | TGTGCCACCAGCAGAGGCGGGGGACTAGCGGTTTACAATGAGCAGTTCTTC | CATSRGGGLAVYNEQFF
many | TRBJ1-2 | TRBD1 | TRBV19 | TGTGCCAGCATGGACAGGGCGACTAACTATGGCTACACCTTC | CASMDRATNYGYTF
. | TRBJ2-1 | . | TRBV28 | TGTGCCAGCAGTAAAATGACTTATCCGTACAATGAGCAGTTCTTC | CASSKMTYPYNEQFF
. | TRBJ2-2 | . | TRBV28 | TGTGCCAGCAGTTCGTTAGTAGCGGACACCGGGGAGCTGTTTTTT | CASSSLVADTGELFF
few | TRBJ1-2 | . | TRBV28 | TGTGCCAGCATCCACAACCAGGGCTCCTATGGCTACACCTTC | CASIHNQGSYGYTF
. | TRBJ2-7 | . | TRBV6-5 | TGTGCCAGCAGTCCCCGACCGAGGGGCACCTACGAGCAGTACTTC | CASSPRPRGTYEQYF
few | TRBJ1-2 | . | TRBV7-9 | TGTGCCAGCAGCTTAGCAGGGATGACTAACTATGGCTACACCTTC | CASSLAGMTNYGYTF